One sample yielded the 20 T cell receptor beta chains listed below, sequenced in a study of neurological immune-mediated disorders. From the 5' RACE reads, TCRdb called clonotypes with MiXCR, one entry per CDR3 protein. The profile shows around 16,000 distinct CDR3 sequences, roughly 20% of them singletons. The sequencing sample was made of PBMCs. These receptors all stem from a man in his fifties in good health.

This clonotype showed up many times. CDR3: CASSWDGQDTDTQYF. CDR3 sequence (DNA): TGTGCCAGCAGTTGGGATGGACAGGACACAGATACGCAGTATTTT. V and J are TRBV6-6 and TRBJ2-3; 7 bases are shared with TRBD1. Germline CDR1 MNHNY, CDR2 SVGAGI (reference sequence). Trimming took 4 bases from V and 2 from J; bases not matched to a gene: 6. The CDR3 has 15 amino acids.

This clonotype is deemed medium-sized (0.01 to 0.1%). J is TRBJ2-7 and V is TRBV4-3; 10 nucleotides match TRBD2. This CDR3 comprises 17 residues. Per the germline V gene, CDR1 is LGHNA and CDR2 is YSLEER. V trimming: 0 bases; J trimming: 5 bases; junction bases outside the gene matches: 10. CDR3 sequence: CASSQDWLAGAGNEQYF. The CDR3 bases are TGCGCCAGCAGCCAAGACTGGCTAGCGGGAGCAGGGAACGAGCAGTACTTC.

This clonotype was recorded many times. The CDR3 loop is CASSLARDRADEQYF. The CDR3, as DNA: TGTGCCAGCAGCTTGGCCCGGGACAGGGCGGACGAGCAGTACTTC. The chain joins TRBV5-5 to TRBJ2-7; 9 nucleotides line up with TRBD1. CDR1 and CDR2 (germline): SGHKS, YYEKEE (reference sequence). After removal of 0 bases from V and 5 bases from J, the junction contained 6 bases not matched to a gene. The CDR3 contains 15 residues.

Worth noting for this clonotype: The junction differs from germline at one of its ends, possibly a read error. This sequence joins TRBV5-8 and TRBJ2-3, with a possible D match to TRBD1 (5 bases). The CDR3 is 16 amino acids. From germline, CDR1 is SGHTS and CDR2 YDEGEE. CDR3 nucleotide sequence: TGTGCCAGCAGTTTGGTCCGGACAACTAGCACAGATACGCAGTATTTT. It translates to CASSLVRTTSTDTQYF. Combining the CDR3 with reference TRBV5-8 and TRBJ2-3 gives the whole variable domain EAGVTQSPTHLIKTRGQQATLRCSPISGHTSVYWYQQALGLGLQFLLWYDEGEERNRGNFPPRFSGRQFPNYSSELNVNALELEDSALYLCASSLVRTTSTDTQYFGPGTRLTVL.

This clonotype is medium-sized in the sample. The chain combines TRBV20-1 with TRBJ2-2; D unclear. The V gene's germline CDR1 is DFQATT and CDR2 SNEGSKA (reference sequence). The V end lost 2 bases, the J end lost 1 base, and 2 bases lay between the germline ends. CDR3 length: 12 amino acids. This chain's CDR3 is CSARRNTGELFF. The CDR3 bases are TGCAGTGCTAGACGGAACACCGGGGAGCTGTTTTTT.

This clonotype was counted at least ten times. The rearrangement uses TRBV20-1 and TRBJ2-1, with TRBD2 as a possible D gene (6 bases). The germline V gene has CDR1 DFQATT and CDR2 SNEGSKA (reference sequence). V dropped 0 bases and J dropped 7 bases, with 16 bases sitting between them. The CDR3 is 15 amino acids. The DNA of the CDR3 is TGCAGTGCTAGAGATTTGTCTAGCGCCAGGAATGAGCAGTTCTTC. Translated, it gives CSARDLSSARNEQFF.

This clonotype was seen only a few times. The V gene is TRBV5-1, the J gene TRBJ2-1; D is ambiguous. V lost 1 base to trimming and J lost 8 bases, with 7 bases between them. The germline CDR1 and CDR2 sequences are SGHRS and YFSETQ. The CDR3 loop spans 12 amino acids. The CDR3 spells CASSLRRDEQFF. CDR3 coding DNA: TGCGCCAGCAGCTTGCGTCGAGATGAGCAGTTCTTC.

By proportion, this clonotype is medium-sized. The rearrangement joins TRBV21-1 to TRBJ1-1; TRBD1, the table's D call, was not compared with the DNA. TRBV21-1 is classified as a pseudogene. The CDR3 is made up of 10 amino acids. In nucleotides, the CDR3 is TGTGCCAGCCCAGAGGGGCCAGCTTTCTTT. Translation gives CASPEGPAFF.

This clonotype was seen ten or more times. The chain links TRBV20-1 to TRBJ2-7, with D perhaps matching TRBD2 (5 bases). The germline V gene has CDR1 DFQATT and CDR2 SNEGSKA (reference sequence). CDR3 length: 10 residues. V lost 6 bases and J 7 bases, leaving 10 bases between the germline ends. CDR3 in amino acids: CSALAREQYF. CDR3 in DNA: TGCAGTGCCTTAGCGCGGGAGCAGTACTTC.

This clonotype was seen repeatedly, ten times or more. This sequence joins TRBV7-2 and TRBJ1-5; D gene uncertain. The CDR3 totals 14 residues. CDR1 is SGHTA and CDR2 is FQGNSA in the germline V gene. V was cut by 2 bases and J by 0 bases, with 5 bases left in between. The chain's CDR3 is CASSLPYSNQPQHF. The CDR3 nucleotides are TGTGCCAGCAGCTTACCTTATAGCAATCAGCCCCAGCATTTT.

This clonotype was recorded many times. V usage is TRBV20-1 and J usage is TRBJ2-6, with TRBD1 matching over 9 bases. The V and J ends lost 3 bases and 0 bases, in that order; junction bases with no gene match: 9. Germline CDR1 reads DFQATT; CDR2 reads SNEGSKA (reference sequence). The CDR3 length is 18 residues. The CDR3 DNA follows: TGCAGTGCTAGGGAAAACAGGGGGCTCCTCTCTGGGGCCAACGTCCTGACTTTC. Translation gives CSARENRGLLSGANVLTF.

This clonotype was detected ten times or more. The rearrangement links TRBV20-1 to TRBJ2-3; D uncertain. Germline assignment: CDR1 DFQATT and CDR2 SNEGSKA (reference sequence). The CDR3 contains 15 residues. The V and J ends lost 4 bases and 2 bases respectively, with 16 bases between them. CDR3 in DNA: TGCAGTGCTAAAAAGGTTGGCCGCAACACAGATACGCAGTATTTT. Its protein product is CSAKKVGRNTDTQYF.

The DNA for the CDR3 is TGCAGTGCTAGAGGGTTTGCGGGAGAAAGGGAGCTGTTTTTT. It is translated as CSARGFAGERELFF. V gene TRBV20-1 combines with J gene TRBJ2-2, with 7 bases fitting TRBD2. V was clipped by 1 base and J by 9 bases; unmatched bases: 8. The germline CDR1 and CDR2 sequences are DFQATT and SNEGSKA (reference sequence). The CDR3 totals 14 residues.

The table lists this clonotype with many counts. The rearrangement uses TRBV4-1 and TRBJ2-3; tentatively, D is TRBD1 (6 bases). Germline-derived CDR1 and CDR2 are MGHRA and YSYEKL. The CDR3 extends over 16 amino acids. The V end was cut by 2 bases, the J end by 0 bases, with 12 bases between. CDR3 coding DNA: TGCGCCAGCAGCCAAATGACAGGAATTAGCACAGATACGCAGTATTTT. Residues: CASSQMTGISTDTQYF.

This clonotype was found many times. This sequence joins TRBV18 and TRBJ2-2, with a tentative D call TRBD1 (6 bases). Germline CDR1 is KGHSH and CDR2 is LQKENI. V lost 3 bases and J 4 bases, leaving 12 bases between the germline ends. The CDR3 sequence is 15 residues long. The CDR3 coding sequence is TGTGCCAGCTCACCCCGACAGGATGGCACCGGGGAGCTGTTTTTT. Translating gives CASSPRQDGTGELFF.

This clonotype ranks as medium-sized (0.01 to 0.1%). The chain carries TRBV5-1 and TRBJ2-1; D not resolved. V lost 0 bases, J lost 4 bases, and 5 bases lay in between. CDR3 length: 13 residues. The germline V gene has CDR1 SGHRS and CDR2 YFSETQ. CDR3 DNA sequence: TGCGCCAGCAGCTTGGGGAGTTACAATGAGCAGTTCTTC. Translated, it gives CASSLGSYNEQFF.

In this sample, this clonotype is medium-sized (0.01 to 0.1%). V is TRBV7-2 and J is TRBJ2-3; D unresolved. The V and J ends lost 9 bases and 2 bases respectively, with 12 bases between them. Germline loops: CDR1 SGHTA, CDR2 FQGNSA. The CDR3 has 13 amino acids. CDR3 sequence (DNA): TGTGCCAGTGCTTATAGCCACACAGATACGCAGTATTTT. This gives the protein CASAYSHTDTQYF.

This clonotype was counted ten times or more. This chain uses TRBV20-1 with TRBJ1-5, with 8 nucleotides matching TRBD1. Germline CDR1 DFQATT, CDR2 SNEGSKA (reference sequence). The CDR3 has 15 amino acids. The ends lost 5 bases at V and 6 bases at J; junction bases unmatched: 12. The CDR3 protein is CSALLAGGWRQPQHF. CDR3 DNA sequence: TGCAGTGCTCTCCTCGCAGGGGGCTGGCGTCAGCCCCAGCATTTT.

This clonotype showed up just once. The chain's CDR3 is CASSPGGLRTRTEQYF. The DNA of the CDR3 is TGTGCCAGCAGTCCCGGGGGACTAAGAACTCGCACGGAGCAGTACTTC. The V and J genes are TRBV6-2 or TRBV6-3 and TRBJ2-7; TRBD2 matches at 7 bases. The CDR3 runs to 16 residues. The ends lost 5 bases at V and 7 bases at J; junction bases unmatched: 17. Germline assignment: CDR1 MNHEY and CDR2 SVGEGT.

The table lists this clonotype with a count of one. At one of its ends the junction is not consistent with the germline gene, which may arise from a read error. The CDR3 protein is CASSSRQGQETQNF. The DNA of the CDR3 is TGTGCCAGCAGCTCGAGACAGGGCCAAGAGACCCAGAACTTC. This chain connects TRBV2 to TRBJ2-5; TRBD1 aligns across 7 bases. From germline, CDR1 is SNHLY and CDR2 FYNNEI. The CDR3 has 14 residues.